The 3 T cell receptor beta chains listed next were all sequenced from one sample in a study of T cell changes during pregnancy in multiple sclerosis. The protocol was immunoSEQ multiplex PCR, while the TCRdb copy is restricted to in-frame clones and leaves out a portion. The table has 56,000 or so clones, 85% to 95% seen once. The material was CD4+ T cells from peripheral blood mononuclear cells, obtained in the third trimester of pregnancy. The receptors here all came from a female donor with multiple sclerosis, enrolled in a pregnancy study.

The V and J genes are TRBV4-2 and TRBJ2-3; no firm D call. The CDR3 has 13 amino acids. Germline CDR1 and CDR2: LGHNA and YNFKEQ. The V and J ends lost 1 base and 3 bases respectively, with 5 bases between them. The CDR3 nucleotides are TGTGCCAGCAGCCAAGGTAGTACAGATACGCAGTATTTT. Its translation: CASSQGSTDTQYF.

The rearrangement joins TRBV9 to TRBJ2-5; 8 positions agree with TRBD2. Trimming took 0 bases from V and 4 from J; bases not matched to a gene: 8. CDR1 and CDR2 (germline): SGDLS, YYNGEE. CDR3 length equals 16 residues. The CDR3 sequence is CASSVAGLVGGETQYF. CDR3 DNA sequence: TGTGCCAGCAGCGTAGCGGGACTAGTTGGTGGAGAGACCCAGTACTTC.

CDR3 residues: CASSADFSSYEQYF. CDR3 DNA: TGTGCCAGCAGCGCGGACTTTAGCTCCTACGAGCAGTACTTC. The V and J genes are TRBV7-2 and TRBJ2-7; tentative D call: TRBD2 (5 bases). Trimming stripped 5 bases from V and 0 bases from J, with 11 bases between. This CDR3 is built from 14 residues. Germline V gene lookup returns CDR1 SGHTA and CDR2 FQGNSA.